These T cell receptor beta chains were read from a single sample in a study of cytomegalovirus exposure and HLA in healthy donors. This table comes from immunoSEQ multiplex PCR, and its TCRdb copy is limited to in-frame clones, with some not included. The profile shows 150,000 to 250,000 clones, 79% of them singletons. Sequencing used PBMCs. The receptors here all came from a girl aged 5-17 years in good health and CMV-seropositive. Each CDR3 is given with its conserved first and last residue. Fields, in order: clone size, V gene, D gene, J gene, CDR3 protein, CDR3 DNA. The D gene is left open where the match is weak. The listing skips clone size in some rows; elsewhere it reads once, few, many or a size class.

clone_size: .; v_call: TRBV9; d_call: .; j_call: TRBJ1-1; cdr3_aa: CASSTGLNTEAFF; cdr3_nt: TGTGCCAGCAGCACAGGGCTGAACACTGAAGCTTTCTTT
clone_size: .; v_call: TRBV6-4; d_call: TRBD1; j_call: TRBJ2-2; cdr3_aa: CASRGQPGGELFF; cdr3_nt: TGTGCCAGCAGGGGACAGCCGGGCGGGGAGCTGTTTTTT
clone_size: .; v_call: TRBV27; d_call: .; j_call: TRBJ1-6; cdr3_aa: CASSSSGEAGSPLHF; cdr3_nt: TGTGCCAGCAGTTCCTCGGGAGAGGCAGGGTCACCCCTCCACTTT
clone_size: .; v_call: TRBV12-5; d_call: .; j_call: TRBJ1-1; cdr3_aa: CASGFGGLDTEAFF; cdr3_nt: TGTGCTAGTGGTTTCGGAGGGTTGGACACTGAAGCTTTCTTT
clone_size: .; v_call: TRBV4-1; d_call: TRBD1; j_call: TRBJ2-5; cdr3_aa: CASRSTTGGQETQYF; cdr3_nt: TGCGCCAGCAGGTCCACGACAGGGGGGCAAGAGACCCAGTACTTC
clone_size: .; v_call: TRBV6-1; d_call: .; j_call: TRBJ1-5; cdr3_aa: CASRAGMGNQPQHF; cdr3_nt: TGTGCCAGCAGAGCAGGGATGGGGAATCAGCCCCAGCATTTT
clone_size: .; v_call: TRBV7-9; d_call: TRBD2; j_call: TRBJ2-7; cdr3_aa: CASSLWPSGGISYEQYF; cdr3_nt: TGTGCCAGCAGCTTATGGCCTAGCGGGGGGATCTCCTACGAGCAGTACTTC
clone_size: .; v_call: TRBV5-6; d_call: TRBD1; j_call: TRBJ2-5; cdr3_aa: CASSLDRGGETQYF; cdr3_nt: TGTGCCAGCAGCTTGGACAGGGGTGGAGAGACCCAGTACTTC
clone_size: once; v_call: TRBV11-3; d_call: .; j_call: TRBJ1-1; cdr3_aa: CASSLESEAFF; cdr3_nt: TGTGCCAGCAGCTTAGAGAGTGAAGCTTTCTTT
clone_size: .; v_call: TRBV5-6; d_call: TRBD2; j_call: TRBJ2-5; cdr3_aa: CASSYGTSGGQTQYF; cdr3_nt: TGTGCCAGCAGCTACGGGACTAGCGGGGGACAGACCCAGTACTTC
clone_size: .; v_call: TRBV7-2; d_call: TRBD1; j_call: TRBJ2-7; cdr3_aa: CASSPWDRGGEQYF; cdr3_nt: TGTGCCAGCAGCCCCTGGGACAGGGGAGGCGAGCAGTACTTC
clone_size: .; v_call: TRBV5-8; d_call: .; j_call: TRBJ2-5; cdr3_aa: CASSFRSPGETQYF; cdr3_nt: TGTGCCAGCAGCTTTCGTTCTCCGGGAGAGACCCAGTACTTC
clone_size: .; v_call: TRBV5-4; d_call: .; j_call: TRBJ2-1; cdr3_aa: CASSLDTGQGNEQFF; cdr3_nt: TGTGCCAGCAGCTTGGATACAGGTCAGGGCAATGAGCAGTTCTTC
clone_size: .; v_call: TRBV18; d_call: TRBD1; j_call: TRBJ1-2; cdr3_aa: CASSPSGGSGYGYTF; cdr3_nt: TGTGCCAGCTCACCATCAGGGGGCAGTGGCTATGGCTACACCTTC
clone_size: few; v_call: TRBV10-1; d_call: TRBD1; j_call: TRBJ2-5; cdr3_aa: CASSGGQAQETQYF; cdr3_nt: TGCGCCAGCAGTGGTGGACAGGCCCAAGAGACCCAGTACTTC
clone_size: .; v_call: TRBV7-8; d_call: .; j_call: TRBJ2-7; cdr3_aa: CASSLQASYEQYF; cdr3_nt: TGTGCCAGCAGCTTACAGGCGTCGTACGAGCAGTACTTC
clone_size: .; v_call: TRBV4-1; d_call: .; j_call: TRBJ1-5; cdr3_aa: CASSQEALSNQPQHF; cdr3_nt: TGCGCCAGCAGCCAAGAGGCCCTTAGCAATCAGCCCCAGCATTTT
clone_size: .; v_call: TRBV12-5; d_call: .; j_call: TRBJ2-5; cdr3_aa: CASAPGWRETQYF; cdr3_nt: TGTGCTAGTGCTCCAGGGTGGCGGGAGACCCAGTACTTC
clone_size: .; v_call: TRBV5-4; d_call: .; j_call: TRBJ2-3; cdr3_aa: CASSFDSASTDTQYF; cdr3_nt: TGTGCCAGCAGCTTTGACAGTGCTAGCACAGATACGCAGTATTTT
clone_size: .; v_call: TRBV5-8; d_call: TRBD1; j_call: TRBJ1-4; cdr3_aa: CASSLEGTANEKLFF; cdr3_nt: TGTGCCAGCAGCTTGGAAGGGACAGCGAATGAAAAACTGTTTTTT
clone_size: .; v_call: TRBV11-2; d_call: .; j_call: TRBJ2-5; cdr3_aa: CASSPGSGIETQYF; cdr3_nt: TGTGCCAGCAGCCCTGGGTCCGGGATAGAGACCCAGTACTTC
clone_size: .; v_call: TRBV5-5; d_call: TRBD1; j_call: TRBJ1-2; cdr3_aa: CASSRETGGLSTF; cdr3_nt: TGTGCCAGCAGCCGGGAGACAGGGGGCCTTTCCACCTTC
clone_size: .; v_call: TRBV11-2; d_call: .; j_call: TRBJ1-2; cdr3_aa: CASSPRKGAPLYGYTF; cdr3_nt: TGTGCCAGCAGCCCTAGAAAGGGAGCACCGCTTTATGGCTACACCTTC
clone_size: .; v_call: TRBV11-3; d_call: TRBD2; j_call: TRBJ2-1; cdr3_aa: CASRLGLADYNEQFF; cdr3_nt: TGTGCCAGCAGGCTAGGACTAGCGGACTACAATGAGCAGTTCTTC
clone_size: .; v_call: TRBV19; d_call: TRBD2; j_call: TRBJ2-1; cdr3_aa: CASSMGRSGGYNEQFF; cdr3_nt: TGTGCCAGTAGTATGGGTCGGAGCGGGGGTTACAATGAGCAGTTCTTC
clone_size: .; v_call: TRBV7-2; d_call: .; j_call: TRBJ2-7; cdr3_aa: CASSLGGGEYEQYF; cdr3_nt: TGTGCCAGCAGCTTAGGAGGGGGGGAATACGAGCAGTACTTC
clone_size: .; v_call: TRBV5-6; d_call: .; j_call: TRBJ1-1; cdr3_aa: CASSGDMAEAFF; cdr3_nt: TGTGCCAGCAGCGGGGACATGGCTGAAGCTTTCTTT
clone_size: .; v_call: TRBV11-2; d_call: TRBD2; j_call: TRBJ2-7; cdr3_aa: CASTMLAGASYEQYF; cdr3_nt: TGTGCCAGCACCATGCTAGCGGGGGCCTCCTACGAGCAGTACTTC
clone_size: .; v_call: TRBV19; d_call: TRBD1; j_call: TRBJ2-7; cdr3_aa: CASSSGTGPYEQYF; cdr3_nt: TGTGCCAGTAGTTCGGGGACAGGGCCCTACGAGCAGTACTTC
clone_size: .; v_call: TRBV9; d_call: TRBD2; j_call: TRBJ2-3; cdr3_aa: CASSVATGLAFPDTQYF; cdr3_nt: TGTGCCAGCAGCGTAGCGACAGGACTAGCGTTTCCAGATACGCAGTATTTT
clone_size: .; v_call: TRBV7-6; d_call: .; j_call: TRBJ1-2; cdr3_aa: CASSLATGIVMAGYTF; cdr3_nt: TGTGCCAGCAGCTTAGCAACAGGGATTGTCATGGCTGGCTACACCTTC
clone_size: .; v_call: TRBV29-1; d_call: .; j_call: TRBJ2-5; cdr3_aa: CSVAGEETQYF; cdr3_nt: TGCAGCGTTGCGGGGGAAGAGACCCAGTACTTC
clone_size: .; v_call: TRBV10-1; d_call: .; j_call: TRBJ1-4; cdr3_aa: CASSESGGNEKLFF; cdr3_nt: TGCGCCAGCAGTGAGTCGGGGGGAAATGAAAAACTGTTTTTT
clone_size: .; v_call: TRBV7-7; d_call: .; j_call: TRBJ2-5; cdr3_aa: CASSLVGGETQYF; cdr3_nt: TGTGCCAGCAGCTTAGTCGGGGGAGAGACCCAGTACTTC
clone_size: .; v_call: TRBV5-1; d_call: TRBD1; j_call: TRBJ1-6; cdr3_aa: CASSPGTGINSPLHF; cdr3_nt: TGCGCCAGCAGCCCCGGGACAGGGATTAATTCACCCCTCCACTTT
clone_size: .; v_call: TRBV30; d_call: TRBD1; j_call: TRBJ1-1; cdr3_aa: CAKDRVNTEAFF; cdr3_nt: TGTGCCAAGGACAGGGTGAACACTGAAGCTTTCTTT
clone_size: .; v_call: TRBV5-1; d_call: TRBD1; j_call: TRBJ2-7; cdr3_aa: CASSLSWTGNEQYF; cdr3_nt: TGCGCCAGCAGCTTGAGTTGGACAGGGAACGAGCAGTACTTC
clone_size: .; v_call: TRBV11-2; d_call: TRBD1; j_call: TRBJ2-1; cdr3_aa: CASSLVGTGVINEQFF; cdr3_nt: TGTGCCAGCAGCTTAGTCGGGACAGGGGTTATCAATGAGCAGTTCTTC
clone_size: .; v_call: TRBV25-1; d_call: .; j_call: TRBJ1-5; cdr3_aa: CASYLSGGGGSNQPQHF; cdr3_nt: TGTGCCAGCTACCTTAGTGGGGGAGGGGGTAGCAATCAGCCCCAGCATTTT
clone_size: few; v_call: TRBV30; d_call: .; j_call: TRBJ1-5; cdr3_aa: CAWSRTGQFNQPQHF; cdr3_nt: TGTGCCTGGAGTAGGACTGGACAGTTCAATCAGCCCCAGCATTTT
clone_size: few; v_call: TRBV19; d_call: TRBD1; j_call: TRBJ1-4; cdr3_aa: CASRDRGRYEKLFF; cdr3_nt: TGTGCCAGTAGGGACAGGGGGCGGTATGAAAAACTGTTTTTT
clone_size: once; v_call: TRBV6-5; d_call: TRBD2; j_call: TRBJ2-1; cdr3_aa: CASTLRGGSNEQFF; cdr3_nt: TGTGCCAGCACTCTAAGGGGAGGGTCGAATGAGCAGTTCTTC
clone_size: .; v_call: TRBV5-1; d_call: TRBD2; j_call: TRBJ2-1; cdr3_aa: CASSSSGGYNEQFF; cdr3_nt: TGCGCCAGCAGCTCGTCGGGGGGGTACAATGAGCAGTTCTTC
clone_size: .; v_call: TRBV5-1; d_call: .; j_call: TRBJ1-1; cdr3_aa: CASSLAGGNTEAFF; cdr3_nt: TGCGCCAGCAGCTTGGCCGGGGGTAACACTGAAGCTTTCTTT
clone_size: .; v_call: TRBV27; d_call: .; j_call: TRBJ2-5; cdr3_aa: CASSLRNGETQYF; cdr3_nt: TGTGCCAGCAGTTTAAGGAACGGGGAGACCCAGTACTTC
clone_size: .; v_call: TRBV5-1; d_call: TRBD2; j_call: TRBJ2-1; cdr3_aa: CASSSSGGSYNEQFF; cdr3_nt: TGCGCCAGCAGCTCTAGCGGGGGCAGCTACAATGAGCAGTTCTTC
clone_size: few; v_call: TRBV5-1; d_call: TRBD1; j_call: TRBJ1-1; cdr3_aa: CASSLVQGEAFF; cdr3_nt: TGCGCCAGCAGCTTGGTACAGGGGGAAGCTTTCTTT
clone_size: .; v_call: TRBV9; d_call: .; j_call: TRBJ1-6; cdr3_aa: CASSTLGTLNSPLHF; cdr3_nt: TGTGCCAGCAGTACGCTCGGGACACTAAATTCACCCCTCCACTTT
clone_size: .; v_call: TRBV7-2; d_call: .; j_call: TRBJ1-2; cdr3_aa: CASSLQGFGYTF; cdr3_nt: TGTGCCAGCAGCTTACAGGGGTTTGGCTACACCTTC
clone_size: .; v_call: TRBV27; d_call: TRBD1; j_call: TRBJ1-2; cdr3_aa: CASSFVAGGQGYTF; cdr3_nt: TGTGCCAGCAGTTTTGTGGCAGGGGGCCAAGGCTACACCTTC
clone_size: .; v_call: TRBV7-9; d_call: .; j_call: TRBJ2-2; cdr3_aa: CASRQLADGELFF; cdr3_nt: TGTGCCAGCAGGCAACTAGCTGACGGGGAGCTGTTTTTT
clone_size: .; v_call: TRBV6-1; d_call: .; j_call: TRBJ2-7; cdr3_aa: CASTSGTYEQYF; cdr3_nt: TGTGCCAGCACTTCCGGTACCTACGAGCAGTACTTC
clone_size: .; v_call: TRBV5-4; d_call: TRBD1; j_call: TRBJ2-1; cdr3_aa: CASSLRDRAYNEQFF; cdr3_nt: TGTGCCAGCAGCTTAAGGGACAGGGCCTACAATGAGCAGTTCTTC
clone_size: few; v_call: TRBV18; d_call: .; j_call: TRBJ2-1; cdr3_aa: CASSPTGSDNEQFF; cdr3_nt: TGTGCCAGCTCACCCACAGGGTCCGACAATGAGCAGTTCTTC
clone_size: .; v_call: TRBV6-5; d_call: TRBD2; j_call: TRBJ2-7; cdr3_aa: CASSSIAGGSYEQYF; cdr3_nt: TGTGCCAGCAGTTCAATAGCGGGGGGCTCCTACGAGCAGTACTTC
clone_size: few; v_call: TRBV15; d_call: TRBD1; j_call: TRBJ1-5; cdr3_aa: CATSRDAGQGNQPQHF; cdr3_nt: TGTGCCACCAGCAGAGATGCAGGACAGGGCAATCAGCCCCAGCATTTT
clone_size: .; v_call: TRBV30; d_call: .; j_call: TRBJ1-3; cdr3_aa: CAWSVKGANGNTIYF; cdr3_nt: TGTGCCTGGAGTGTAAAAGGGGCTAATGGAAACACCATATATTTT
clone_size: .; v_call: TRBV6-1; d_call: TRBD1; j_call: TRBJ1-1; cdr3_aa: CASSLTGAATEAFF; cdr3_nt: TGTGCCAGCAGTCTAACAGGGGCGGCCACTGAAGCTTTCTTT
clone_size: .; v_call: TRBV5-1; d_call: TRBD2; j_call: TRBJ2-3; cdr3_aa: CASRAGLAGSTDTQYF; cdr3_nt: TGCGCCAGCAGGGCGGGACTAGCGGGTTCCACAGATACGCAGTATTTT